This TCR beta chain emerged from a study of T cell responses to AZD1222 COVID-19 vaccine. The repertoire was sequenced with immunoSEQ multiplex PCR; TCRdb's copy has only in-frame clones and lacks some. Here the sample spans more than 80,000 clones, 88% being singletons. Study results and caveats: Clonal diversity may have been underestimated in mostly white British donors. At baseline, seropositivity was found in only 6 or 7 AZD1222 recipients.

A word on this clone: The target antigen is unknown.

The germline gives CDR1 LNHNV, CDR2 YYDKDF (reference sequence). This CDR3 has 19 residues. Trimming cost V 1 base and J 1 base; bases outside gene matches: 11. The chain uses TRBV15 and TRBJ2-7, with 12 nucleotides matching TRBD2. The receptor was isolated from an adult in good health. Sequencing used peripheral blood, obtained on day 0 of MenACWY control vaccination. The CDR3 loop is CATSRATSGGTPLSYEQYF. DNA of the CDR3: TGTGCCACCAGCAGAGCGACTAGCGGGGGTACACCGTTATCCTACGAGCAGTACTTC.